This entry lists 15 T cell receptor beta chains sequenced from one sample in a study of blood T cell repertoires in COVID-19 (dated by TCRdb to about 2020). The library was prepared using the immunoSEQ multiplex PCR assay. TCRdb took over this immuneACCESS table, retaining in-frame rearrangements with V and J assigned. Such tables are incomplete; in checked studies, under half of the missing clones stem from an unresolved V gene, and the remainder is unexplained. The table for this sample lists some 160,000 clones; roughly 90% of them were counted only once. The ten largest account for roughly 2.8% of the sample. Source material: peripheral blood. The receptors shown here come from a man in his sixties with acute or convalescent COVID-19.

The CDR3 is CASSLAAETQYF. In DNA, the CDR3 is TGCGCCAGCAGCTTGGCCGCGGAGACCCAGTACTTC. V gene TRBV5-1 combines with J gene TRBJ2-5; the D is unclear. The CDR3 extends over 12 amino acids. Germline V gives CDR1 SGHRS, CDR2 YFSETQ. The ends were cut back, 0 bases at V and 5 bases at J, with 5 bases in the middle.

The chain is built from TRBV19 and TRBJ1-2; D might be TRBD1 (6 bases). This CDR3 comprises 14 residues. Trimming left V 7 bases short and J 0 bases short, with 12 bases between. Germline CDR1 LNHDA, CDR2 SQIVND (reference sequence). CDR3 in amino acids: CASTRQVSNYGYTF. Written as DNA, the CDR3 is TGTGCCAGTACCCGACAGGTATCTAACTATGGCTACACCTTC.

This clone appeared once. The chain recombines TRBV6-5 with TRBJ1-6, with D perhaps TRBD1 (6 bases). The germline CDR1 and CDR2 sequences are MNHEY and SVGAGI. The V and J ends lost 6 bases and 9 bases respectively, with 12 bases between them. The CDR3 length is 13 residues. CDR3 sequence: CASRYREGSPLHF. The CDR3 DNA reads as TGTGCCAGCAGGTACAGGGAGGGTTCACCCCTCCACTTT.

This clone has just one count. The rearrangement joins TRBV5-1 to TRBJ2-2; TRBD1 matches 11 bases. The CDR3 is 14 residues long. The trim removed 4 bases at V and 6 bases at J, leaving 2 bases unmatched. Germline CDR1 and CDR2: SGHRS and YFSETQ. The CDR3 is CASSPGQGAGELFF. DNA of the CDR3: TGCGCCAGCAGCCCGGGACAGGGGGCCGGGGAGCTGTTTTTT.

This clone was observed once. The chain recombines TRBV19 with TRBJ2-1; D gene ambiguous. V was pared by 3 bases and J by 5 bases, with 14 bases between. The CDR3 spans 15 residues. CDR1 and CDR2 (germline): LNHDA, SQIVND (reference sequence). Written as DNA, the CDR3 is TGTGCCAGTAGTATCGCGGCCCTACGAAACAATGAGCAGTTCTTC. This encodes CASSIAALRNNEQFF.

The gene calls are TRBV5-1 and TRBJ2-7; 9 bases are shared with TRBD1. Germline lookup yields CDR1 SGHRS and CDR2 YFSETQ. CDR3 length equals 18 residues. Trimming at V came to 4 bases and at J to 0 bases, leaving 14 bases not matched to a gene. CDR3 coding DNA: TGCGCCAGCAGCCTCCCGACAGGGGGTAGGATGAGCTCCTACGAGCAGTACTTC. Encoded protein: CASSLPTGGRMSSYEQYF.

The chain uses TRBV27 and TRBJ1-6; D possibly corresponds to TRBD1 (5 bases). V shed 10 bases and J shed 0 bases, with 13 bases lying between them. Looked up from germline, CDR1 is MNHEY and CDR2 is SMNVEV (reference sequence). CDR3 length: 15 amino acids. CDR3 DNA sequence: TGTGCCACTCGGGGGGGAAGCTCCTATAATTCACCCCTCCACTTT. Translating gives CATRGGSSYNSPLHF.

The CDR3 coding sequence is TGCGCCAGCAGCTTGTCGGGGGGAAACACCATATATTTT. Translation gives CASSLSGGNTIYF. This chain connects TRBV5-1 to TRBJ1-3; no clear D gene. The CDR3 length is 13 residues. Germline-derived CDR1 and CDR2 are SGHRS and YFSETQ. Trimming cost V 1 base and J 4 bases, with 6 bases left between them.

The rearrangement uses TRBV6-2 or TRBV6-3 and TRBJ1-5; 7 bases line up with TRBD1. Germline V gene lookup returns CDR1 MNHEY and CDR2 SVGEGT. The trim removed 5 bases at V and 3 bases at J, leaving 10 bases unmatched. The CDR3 has 16 amino acids. The CDR3 spells CASSKRQGPHNQPQHF. CDR3 DNA sequence: TGTGCCAGCAGTAAGCGACAGGGCCCCCACAATCAGCCCCAGCATTTT.

In its sample, this clone was seen once. The chain is built from TRBV11-2 and TRBJ1-4; D possibly corresponds to TRBD1 (6 bases). The ends were cut back, 6 bases at V and 7 bases at J, with 15 bases in the middle. This CDR3 region has 14 residues. Germline V gene data show CDR1 as SGHAT and CDR2 as FQNNGV. This CDR3 reads CASSLSGASEKLFF. CDR3 nucleotide sequence: TGTGCCAGCAGTCTTTCAGGGGCGTCTGAAAAACTGTTTTTT. The full variable domain, rest sourced from reference TRBV11-2 and TRBJ1-4, is EAGVAQSPRYKIIEKRQSVAFWCNPISGHATLYWYQQILGQGPKLLIQFQNNGVVDDSQLPKDRFSAERLKGVDSTLKIQPAKLEDSAVYLCASSLSGASEKLFFGSGTQLSVL.

This clone has just one count. This chain links TRBV6-1 with TRBJ2-7; TRBD1 aligns across 9 bases. The CDR3 extends over 15 amino acids. Germline V gene lookup returns CDR1 MNHNS and CDR2 SASEGT. Trimming at V came to 1 base and at J to 3 bases, leaving 4 bases not matched to a gene. The chain's CDR3 is CASSEDGQGSYEQYF. The CDR3 DNA follows: TGTGCCAGCAGTGAAGACGGACAGGGGAGCTACGAGCAGTACTTC.

This sequence joins TRBV11-2 and TRBJ2-3, with TRBD1 identical over 7 bases. This CDR3 has 16 amino acids. The J segment lost 0 bases and the V segment lost 3 bases, leaving 6 bases of the junction unmatched. Germline CDR1 reads SGHAT; CDR2 reads FQNNGV. Written as DNA, the CDR3 is TGTGCCAGCAGCTTCCGGGACAGCCTGAGCACAGATACGCAGTATTTT. It specifies CASSFRDSLSTDTQYF.

The CDR3 loop is CASSLGDRVNTGELFF. CDR3 sequence (DNA): TGCGCCAGCAGCTTGGGGGACAGGGTGAACACCGGGGAGCTGTTTTTT. The rearrangement links TRBV5-1 to TRBJ2-2; 9 bases fit TRBD1. V lost 0 bases, J lost 1 base, and 1 base stayed unmatched. The germline CDR1 and CDR2 sequences are SGHRS and YFSETQ. This CDR3 contains 16 residues.

This sequence joins TRBV11-2 and TRBJ1-4; D may be TRBD1 (5 bases). Germline-derived CDR1 and CDR2 are SGHAT and FQNNGV. V shed 5 bases and J shed 8 bases, with 15 bases lying between them. The CDR3 spans 14 residues. The CDR3 region is CASSIRGAGEKLFF. The CDR3, as DNA: TGTGCCAGCAGCATCAGAGGGGCGGGAGAAAAACTGTTTTTT. Using reference TRBV11-2 and TRBJ1-4 for the parts outside the CDR3, the full variable domain is EAGVAQSPRYKIIEKRQSVAFWCNPISGHATLYWYQQILGQGPKLLIQFQNNGVVDDSQLPKDRFSAERLKGVDSTLKIQPAKLEDSAVYLCASSIRGAGEKLFFGSGTQLSVL.

As concerns this clone: Mismatch with germline at one junction end may stem from a read error. In nucleotides, the CDR3 is TGTGCTAGCAGCTTAGCGGGGCAAACAGATACGCAGTATTTT. It yields the protein CASSLAGQTDTQYF. J is TRBJ2-3 and V is TRBV7-7, with 8 bases matching TRBD2. The CDR3 loop spans 14 amino acids. Germline CDR1 SSHAT, CDR2 FNYEAQ (reference sequence). Based on the CDR3 plus reference TRBV7-7 and TRBJ2-3, the full variable domain is GAGVSQSPRYKVTKRGQDVTLRCDPISSHATLYWYQQALGQGPEFLTYFNYEAQPDKSGLPSDRFSAERPEGSISTLTIQRTEQRDSAMYRCASSLAGQTDTQYFGPGTRLTVL.